The 10 T cell receptor beta chains below all came from one sample that was sequenced in a study of cytomegalovirus exposure and HLA in healthy donors. Produced via immunoSEQ multiplex PCR; TCRdb's table is partial and in-frame only. This table holds about 220,000 clones, more than 75% found once. Sequencing was performed on PBMCs. All receptors come from a man aged 18 to 30 in good health and CMV-seronegative.

The chain couples TRBV7-2 to TRBJ2-5; no definite D call. The V and J ends lost 2 bases and 1 base respectively, with 5 bases between them. The germline CDR1 and CDR2 sequences are SGHTA and FQGNSA. The CDR3 is 13 residues long. The CDR3 region has the DNA TGTGCCAGCAGCTTATATGTCCAAGAGACCCAGTACTTC. Amino acid sequence: CASSLYVQETQYF.

The chain carries TRBV29-1 and TRBJ2-1; D uncertain. Trimming removed 0 bases from V and 4 bases from J, with 10 bases in between. This CDR3 region has 14 residues. The germline gives CDR1 SQVTM, CDR2 ANQGSEA. In DNA form, the CDR3 reads TGCAGCGTTGAAGATCTTTGGCAGTACAATGAGCAGTTCTTC. It yields the protein CSVEDLWQYNEQFF.

V usage is TRBV19 and J usage is TRBJ1-1; no reliable D call. V was pared by 3 bases and J by 0 bases, with 14 bases between. Germline CDR1 LNHDA, CDR2 SQIVND (reference sequence). The CDR3 length is 16 residues. The CDR3 here is CASSIEEDTLNTEAFF. CDR3 DNA: TGTGCCAGTAGTATTGAAGAAGACACCCTGAACACTGAAGCTTTCTTT.

The genes are TRBV4-1 and TRBJ2-7, with D perhaps TRBD1 (6 bases). The CDR3 contains 12 residues. Germline values: CDR1 MGHRA, CDR2 YSYEKL. Deletions cut 0 bases from V and 7 bases from J, with 7 bases between. CDR3 in amino acids: CASSQDDREQYF. The DNA for the CDR3 is TGCGCCAGCAGCCAAGACGACAGGGAGCAGTACTTC.

The chain combines TRBV9 with TRBJ2-7; D may be TRBD2 (5 bases). The V gene's germline CDR1 is SGDLS and CDR2 YYNGEE. With 2 bases removed from V and 2 bases from J, the gap between germline ends came to 17 bases. The CDR3 is 16 amino acids. CDR3 amino acids: CASSVSGNSVTYEQYF. The CDR3 coding sequence is TGTGCCAGCAGCGTTTCGGGGAATAGCGTGACCTACGAGCAGTACTTC.

The V call is TRBV30, the J call TRBJ2-3, with D possibly being TRBD2 (6 bases). Germline CDR1 reads GTSNPN; CDR2 reads SVGIG (reference sequence). This CDR3 comprises 12 residues. Trimming took 1 base from V and 6 from J, leaving 8 bases between them. The CDR3 region has the DNA TGTGCCTGGAGTGAGGAGGGCGATACGCAGTATTTT. It translates to CAWSEEGDTQYF.

This chain links TRBV18 with TRBJ2-3, with D unclear. Deletions cut 0 bases from V and 8 bases from J, with 9 bases between. There are 13 residues in the CDR3. In germline, CDR1 is KGHSH, CDR2 LQKENI. The CDR3 DNA reads as TGTGCCAGCTCACCACCGGATAGCACTACGCAGTATTTT. Translated, it gives CASSPPDSTTQYF.

The V and J genes are TRBV6-1 and TRBJ2-3, with D uncertain. Germline CDR1 and CDR2: MNHNS and SASEGT. This CDR3 is built from 14 residues. The V end lost 4 bases, the J end lost 2 bases, and 10 bases lay between the germline ends. CDR3 protein: CASSGVSVTDTQYF. Written as DNA, the CDR3 is TGTGCCAGCAGTGGTGTCTCCGTCACAGATACGCAGTATTTT.

V is TRBV12-2 and J is TRBJ2-2; the D segment call TRBD2 is taken from the table without a DNA check. TRBV12-2 is listed as a pseudogene. The CDR3 is 20 residues long. In DNA form, the CDR3 reads TGTGCAAGTCGCTTAGCGATGGGGCCAAAAACTAGCGGGTGCAGCGGGGAGCTGTTTTTT. Its translation: CASRLAMGPKTSGCSGELFF.

The CDR3 DNA reads as TGTGCCAGCAGTCTAGCGGGTAGCACAGATACGCAGTATTTT. This codes for CASSLAGSTDTQYF. The chain has TRBV27 and TRBJ2-3; 8 bases align to TRBD2. CDR1 is MNHEY and CDR2 is SMNVEV in the germline V gene (reference sequence). CDR3 length equals 14 residues. V shed 5 bases, J shed 0 bases, and the junction held 1 base outside the gene matches.